At least ten counts were recorded for the clone carrying this T cell receptor (beta chain). Unique molecular identifiers were used in preparing the TCRbeta library. From the PCR reads, TCRdb called clonotypes with MiXCR, one entry per CDR3 protein. The table shows some 200,000 distinct CDR3 sequences, with 7.5% to 10% occurring only once. The CDR3 sequence is 13 residues long. Germline lookup yields CDR1 SGHRS and CDR2 YFSETQ. V was clipped by 5 bases and J by 6 bases, with 14 bases between them. The record originates from a study of T-cell reconstitution after alpha-beta-depleted transplantation in children.

The input for sequencing was PBMCs from the stem cell graft donor, taken from the stem cell graft. The V call is TRBV5-1, the J call TRBJ1-1; D gene uncertain. The sequence came from a human donor who donated a stem cell graft to a child with SCID. CDR3 sequence: CASRLQNGAEAFF. In nucleotides, the CDR3 is TGCGCCAGCAGGCTTCAAAACGGGGCTGAAGCTTTCTTT.